The entry below gives a single T cell receptor (beta chain) sequence along with its context. The method was immunoSEQ multiplex PCR; TCRdb's version includes in-frame clones alone and lacks a portion of them. The repertoire consists of 40,000 to 60,000 clones, with around nine tenths occurring once and the leading ten covering over 1.5%. The trim removed 4 bases at V and 7 bases at J, leaving 9 bases unmatched. This CDR3 has 15 amino acids. The germline gives CDR1 SEHNR, CDR2 FQNEAQ (reference sequence). The data were taken from a study of OX40 agonist ivuxolimab in advanced cancers. The TCR comes from an adult with an advanced solid tumor such as melanoma, head and neck, liver or kidney cancer. The source was CD4+ or CD8+ T cells sorted from blood, collected in a trial of the OX40 agonist ivuxolimab. The chain recombines TRBV7-9 with TRBJ2-3, with 9 bases identical to TRBD1. The CDR3 reads CASSSTQQGAYTQYF. The CDR3 nucleotides are TGTGCCAGCAGCTCGACACAACAGGGGGCATATACGCAGTATTTT.